These T cell receptor beta chains were read from a single sample in a study of blood T cell repertoires in COVID-19. Clones were sequenced by immunoSEQ multiplex PCR, and TCRdb holds only the in-frame ones, with some missing. This sample carries 200,000 to 250,000 clones, 80% to 90% of them seen once, and the ten largest clones take about 11%. Material for sequencing was peripheral blood. The receptors come from a woman older than 75 with COVID-19, enrolled during active disease. CDR3s include the opening cysteine and the closing phenylalanine or tryptophan. D genes are given only for firm matches. A row's size may be missing; if present it is once, few, many or a size class.

clone_size	d_call	v_call	j_call	cdr3_nt	cdr3_aa
NA	NA	TRBV5-1	TRBJ1-1	TGCGCCAGCAGCTTGTCTACAGGGAACACTGAAGCTTTCTTT	CASSLSTGNTEAFF
NA	NA	TRBV11-1	TRBJ2-3	TGTGCCAGCGGACCCTACAGGGAAGCTAGCACAGATACGCAGTATTTT	CASGPYREASTDTQYF
NA	TRBD1	TRBV6-5	TRBJ2-7	TGTGCCAGCAGACCGGGACAGGGGAACTACGAGCAGTACTTC	CASRPGQGNYEQYF
NA	NA	TRBV7-2	TRBJ1-5	TGTGCCAGCAGCCTCGACATCTATAGCAATCAGCCCCAGCATTTT	CASSLDIYSNQPQHF
few	NA	TRBV3-1/TRBV3-2	TRBJ1-2	TGTGCCAGCAGGTCAGCGAGGCATGGCTACACCTTC	CASRSARHGYTF
NA	NA	TRBV6-4	TRBJ2-6	TGTGCCAGCAGTCCCTTTTCCGGGGCCAACGTCCTGACTTTC	CASSPFSGANVLTF
NA	NA	TRBV4-3	TRBJ1-1	TGCGCCAGCAGCCTACCAGGGAACACTGAAGCTTTCTTT	CASSLPGNTEAFF
NA	NA	TRBV5-6	TRBJ1-5	TGTGCCAGCAGCTTGAGCGGACAGCCCCAGCATTTT	CASSLSGQPQHF
NA	NA	TRBV12-1	TRBJ1-4	TGTGCCAGCAGCACAATCAGCCGAGCGGCGGACTCTAATGAAAAACTGTTTTTT	CASSTISRAADSNEKLFF
few	TRBD1	TRBV5-1	TRBJ1-2	TGCGCCAGCAGCTTCTCTTATGGACAGGGGAGTGCCTATGGCTACACCTTC	CASSFSYGQGSAYGYTF
few	NA	TRBV18	TRBJ2-5	TGTGCCAGCTCACCCGGACAGCAAGAGACCCAGTACTTC	CASSPGQQETQYF
few	TRBD1	TRBV29-1	TRBJ2-4	TGCAGCGTTGTGACAGGGGGCGGAAACATTCAGTACTTC	CSVVTGGGNIQYF
NA	TRBD1	TRBV18	TRBJ1-2	TGTGCCAGCTCACCAAGGCAGGGGGCCAATGGCTACACCTTC	CASSPRQGANGYTF
NA	TRBD1	TRBV5-1	TRBJ2-7	TGCGCCAGCAGCTTAAGGGACAGGGGGAATGACGAGCAGTACTTC	CASSLRDRGNDEQYF
NA	TRBD2	TRBV19	TRBJ2-5	TGTGCCAGTAGTATAGGAATAGCGGGGGCGTCGGCCCAGTACTTC	CASSIGIAGASAQYF
NA	NA	TRBV28	TRBJ1-1	TGTGCCAGCAGTTTATTAAGTTCGGGTTTGAACACTGAAGCTTTCTTT	CASSLLSSGLNTEAFF
NA	TRBD1	TRBV5-1	TRBJ1-4	TGCGCCAGCACATCACAGGGGACTAATGAAAAACTGTTTTTT	CASTSQGTNEKLFF
NA	NA	TRBV12-3/TRBV12-4	TRBJ2-1	TGTGCCAGCAGCTACCCTGCTGGGACAGAGCAGTTCTTC	CASSYPAGTEQFF
NA	NA	TRBV5-1	TRBJ2-7	TGCGCCAGCAGCTTGGTGCAGGCCGAGGGCTACGAGCAGTACTTC	CASSLVQAEGYEQYF